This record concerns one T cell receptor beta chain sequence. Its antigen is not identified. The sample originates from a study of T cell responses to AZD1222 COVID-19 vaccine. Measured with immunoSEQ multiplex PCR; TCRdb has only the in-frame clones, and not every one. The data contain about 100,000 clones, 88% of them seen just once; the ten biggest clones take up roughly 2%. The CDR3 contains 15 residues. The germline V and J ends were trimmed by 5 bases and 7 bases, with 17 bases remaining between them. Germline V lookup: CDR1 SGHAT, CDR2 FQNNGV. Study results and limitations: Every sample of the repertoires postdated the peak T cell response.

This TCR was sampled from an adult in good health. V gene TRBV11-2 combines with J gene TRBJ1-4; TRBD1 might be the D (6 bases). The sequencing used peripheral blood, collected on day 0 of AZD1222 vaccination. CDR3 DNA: TGTGCCAGCAGCCTACAGGGAGGTCAAGGTGAAAAACTGTTTTTT. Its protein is CASSLQGGQGEKLFF.